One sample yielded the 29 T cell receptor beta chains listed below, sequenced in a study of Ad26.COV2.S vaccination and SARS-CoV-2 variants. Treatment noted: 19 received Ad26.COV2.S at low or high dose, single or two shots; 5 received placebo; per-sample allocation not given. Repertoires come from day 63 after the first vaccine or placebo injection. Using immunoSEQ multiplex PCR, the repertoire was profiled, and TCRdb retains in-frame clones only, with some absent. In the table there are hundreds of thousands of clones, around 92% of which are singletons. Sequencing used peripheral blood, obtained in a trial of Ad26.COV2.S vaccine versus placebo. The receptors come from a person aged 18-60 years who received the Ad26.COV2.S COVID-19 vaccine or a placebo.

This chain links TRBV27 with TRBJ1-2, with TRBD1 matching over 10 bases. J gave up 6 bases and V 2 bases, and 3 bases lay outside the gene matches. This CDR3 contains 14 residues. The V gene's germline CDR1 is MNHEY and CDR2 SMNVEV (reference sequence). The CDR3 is CASSLMGTGDGYTF. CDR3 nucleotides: TGTGCCAGCAGTTTAATGGGGACAGGGGATGGCTACACCTTC.

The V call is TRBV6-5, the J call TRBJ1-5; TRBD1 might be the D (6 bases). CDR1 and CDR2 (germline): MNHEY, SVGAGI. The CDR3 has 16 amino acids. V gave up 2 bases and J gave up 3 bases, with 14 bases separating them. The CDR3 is CASSYSKRTDNQPQHF. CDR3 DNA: TGTGCCAGCAGTTACAGTAAAAGGACAGACAATCAGCCCCAGCATTTT.

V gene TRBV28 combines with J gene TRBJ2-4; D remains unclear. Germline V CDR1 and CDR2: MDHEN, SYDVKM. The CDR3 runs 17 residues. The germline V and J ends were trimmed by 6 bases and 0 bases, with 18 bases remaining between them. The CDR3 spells CASSWRLAELAKNIQYF. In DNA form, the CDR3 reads TGTGCCAGCAGCTGGCGCCTGGCGGAGTTAGCCAAAAACATTCAGTACTTC.

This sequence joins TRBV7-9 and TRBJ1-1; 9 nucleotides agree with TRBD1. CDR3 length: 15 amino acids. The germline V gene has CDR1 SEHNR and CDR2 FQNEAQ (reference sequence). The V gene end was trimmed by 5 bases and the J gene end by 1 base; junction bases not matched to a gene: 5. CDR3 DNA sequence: TGTGCCAGCAGCCTAGACAGGGGGTGGAACACTGAAGCTTTCTTT. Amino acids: CASSLDRGWNTEAFF. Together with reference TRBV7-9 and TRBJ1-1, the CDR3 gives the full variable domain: DTGVSQNPRHKITKRGQNVTFRCDPISEHNRLYWYRQTLGQGPEFLTYFQNEAQLEKSRLLSDRFSAERPKGSFSTLEIQRTEQGDSAMYLCASSLDRGWNTEAFFGQGTRLTVV.

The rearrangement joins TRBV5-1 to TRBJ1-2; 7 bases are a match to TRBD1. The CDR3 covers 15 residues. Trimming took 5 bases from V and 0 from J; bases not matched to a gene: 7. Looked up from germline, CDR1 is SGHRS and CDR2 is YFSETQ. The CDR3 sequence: CASSFGQEANYGYTF. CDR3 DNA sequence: TGCGCCAGCAGTTTTGGACAGGAAGCTAACTATGGCTACACCTTC.

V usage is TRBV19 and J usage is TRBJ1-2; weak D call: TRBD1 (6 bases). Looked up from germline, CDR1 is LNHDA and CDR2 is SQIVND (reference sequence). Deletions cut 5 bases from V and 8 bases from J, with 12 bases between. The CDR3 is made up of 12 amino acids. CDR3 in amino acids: CASSQDRRGYTF. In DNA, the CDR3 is TGTGCCAGTAGTCAGGACAGACGGGGCTACACCTTC.

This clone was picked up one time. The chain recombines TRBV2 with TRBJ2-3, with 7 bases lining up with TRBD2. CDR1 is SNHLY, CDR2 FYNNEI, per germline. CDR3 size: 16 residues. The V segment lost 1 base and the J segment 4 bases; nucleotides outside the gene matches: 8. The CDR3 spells CASSEVVTSSADTQYF. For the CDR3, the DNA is TGTGCCAGCAGTGAAGTAGTGACTAGCTCAGCAGATACGCAGTATTTT.

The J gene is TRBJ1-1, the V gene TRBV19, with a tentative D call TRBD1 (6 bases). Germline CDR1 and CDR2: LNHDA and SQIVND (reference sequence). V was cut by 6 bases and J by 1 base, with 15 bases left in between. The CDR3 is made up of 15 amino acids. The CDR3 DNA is TGTGCCAGTAGGGGGGCCAGGGAACAGAACACTGAAGCTTTCTTT. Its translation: CASRGAREQNTEAFF.

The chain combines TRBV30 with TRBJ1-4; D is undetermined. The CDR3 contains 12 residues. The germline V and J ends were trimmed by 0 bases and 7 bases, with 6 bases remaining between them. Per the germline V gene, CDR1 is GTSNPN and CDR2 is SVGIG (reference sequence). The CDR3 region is CAWSVGSEKLFF. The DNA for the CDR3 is TGTGCCTGGAGTGTGGGTTCTGAAAAACTGTTTTTT.

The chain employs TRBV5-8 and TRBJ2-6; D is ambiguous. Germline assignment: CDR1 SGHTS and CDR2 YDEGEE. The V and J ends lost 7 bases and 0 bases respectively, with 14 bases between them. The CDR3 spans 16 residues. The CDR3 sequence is CASSSPYNSGANVLTF. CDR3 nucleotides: TGTGCCAGCTCTTCGCCCTATAACTCTGGGGCCAACGTCCTGACTTTC.

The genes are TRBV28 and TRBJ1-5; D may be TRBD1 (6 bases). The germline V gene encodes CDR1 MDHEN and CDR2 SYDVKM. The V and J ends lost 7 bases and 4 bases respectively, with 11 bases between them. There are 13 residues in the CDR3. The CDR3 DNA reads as TGTGCCAGCAACAGGGTTGGAAATCAGCCCCAGCATTTT. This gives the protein CASNRVGNQPQHF.

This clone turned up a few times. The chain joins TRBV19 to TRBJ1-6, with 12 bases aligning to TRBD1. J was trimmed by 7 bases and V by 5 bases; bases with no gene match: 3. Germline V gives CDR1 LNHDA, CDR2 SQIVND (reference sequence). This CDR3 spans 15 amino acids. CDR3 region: CASSWDRGQNSPLHF. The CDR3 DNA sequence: TGTGCCAGTAGTTGGGACAGGGGGCAGAATTCACCCCTCCACTTT.

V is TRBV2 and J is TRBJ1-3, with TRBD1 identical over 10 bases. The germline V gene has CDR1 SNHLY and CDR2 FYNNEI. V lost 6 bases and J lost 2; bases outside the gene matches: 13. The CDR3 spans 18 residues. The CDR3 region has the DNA TGTGCCAGCAGCCCCCGGGACAGGGGACTAGGGACTGGAAACACCATATATTTT. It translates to CASSPRDRGLGTGNTIYF.

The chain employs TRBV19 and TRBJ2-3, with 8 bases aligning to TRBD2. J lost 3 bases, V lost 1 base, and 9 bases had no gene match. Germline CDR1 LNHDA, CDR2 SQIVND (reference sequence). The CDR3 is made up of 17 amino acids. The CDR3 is CASSIVDSGVVTDTQYF. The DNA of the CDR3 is TGTGCCAGTAGTATAGTTGATAGCGGGGTAGTGACAGATACGCAGTATTTT.

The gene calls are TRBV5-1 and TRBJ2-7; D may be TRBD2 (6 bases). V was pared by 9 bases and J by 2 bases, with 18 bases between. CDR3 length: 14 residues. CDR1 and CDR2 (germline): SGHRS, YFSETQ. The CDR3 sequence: CATPRGDPTYEQYF. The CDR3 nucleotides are TGCGCCACCCCGCGGGGAGATCCTACCTACGAGCAGTACTTC.

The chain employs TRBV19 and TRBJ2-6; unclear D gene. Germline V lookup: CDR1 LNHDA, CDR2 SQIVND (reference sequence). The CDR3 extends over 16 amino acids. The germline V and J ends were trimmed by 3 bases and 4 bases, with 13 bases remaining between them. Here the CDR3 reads CASSISRWGGANVLTF. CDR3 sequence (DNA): TGTGCCAGTAGTATTTCCCGCTGGGGAGGGGCCAACGTCCTGACTTTC.

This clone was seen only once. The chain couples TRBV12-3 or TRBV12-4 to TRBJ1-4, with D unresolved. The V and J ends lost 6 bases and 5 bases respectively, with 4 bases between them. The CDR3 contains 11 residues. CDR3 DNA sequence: TGTGCCAGCAGAAGAAATGAAAAACTGTTTTTT. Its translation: CASRRNEKLFF.

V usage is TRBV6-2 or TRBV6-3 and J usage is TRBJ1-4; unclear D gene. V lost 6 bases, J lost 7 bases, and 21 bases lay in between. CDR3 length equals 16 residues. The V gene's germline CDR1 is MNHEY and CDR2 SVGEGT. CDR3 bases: TGTGCCAGCAGCCCTCCCAGTGGGGTATACGGTGAAAAACTGTTTTTT. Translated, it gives CASSPPSGVYGEKLFF.

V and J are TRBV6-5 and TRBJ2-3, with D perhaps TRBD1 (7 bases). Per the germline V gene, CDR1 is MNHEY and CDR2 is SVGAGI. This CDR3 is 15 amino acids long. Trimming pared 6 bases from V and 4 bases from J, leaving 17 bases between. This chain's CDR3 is CASRNSWRGPDTQYF. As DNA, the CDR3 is TGTGCCAGCAGGAATTCGTGGAGGGGGCCAGATACGCAGTATTTT.

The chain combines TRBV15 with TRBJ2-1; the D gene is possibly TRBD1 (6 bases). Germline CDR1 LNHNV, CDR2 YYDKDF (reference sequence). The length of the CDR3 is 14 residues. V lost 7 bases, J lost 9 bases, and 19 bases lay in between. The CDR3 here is CATTGQHKDGEQFF. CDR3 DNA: TGTGCCACCACAGGACAGCACAAGGATGGTGAGCAGTTCTTC.

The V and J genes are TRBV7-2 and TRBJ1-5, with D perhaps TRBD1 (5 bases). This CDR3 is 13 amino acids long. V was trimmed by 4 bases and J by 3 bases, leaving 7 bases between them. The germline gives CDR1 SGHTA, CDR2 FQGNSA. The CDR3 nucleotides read TGTGCCAGCAGCTGGGGGTTCAATCAGCCCCAGCATTTT. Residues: CASSWGFNQPQHF.

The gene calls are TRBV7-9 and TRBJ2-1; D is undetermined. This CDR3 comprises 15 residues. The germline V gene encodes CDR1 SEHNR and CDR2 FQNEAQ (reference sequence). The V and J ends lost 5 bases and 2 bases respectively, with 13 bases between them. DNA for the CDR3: TGTGCCAGCAGCCAAGCTAGAAGACCCTACAATGAGCAGTTCTTC. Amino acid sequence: CASSQARRPYNEQFF. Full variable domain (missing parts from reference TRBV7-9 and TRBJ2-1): DTGVSQNPRHKITKRGQNVTFRCDPISEHNRLYWYRQTLGQGPEFLTYFQNEAQLEKSRLLSDRFSAERPKGSFSTLEIQRTEQGDSAMYLCASSQARRPYNEQFFGPGTRLTVL.

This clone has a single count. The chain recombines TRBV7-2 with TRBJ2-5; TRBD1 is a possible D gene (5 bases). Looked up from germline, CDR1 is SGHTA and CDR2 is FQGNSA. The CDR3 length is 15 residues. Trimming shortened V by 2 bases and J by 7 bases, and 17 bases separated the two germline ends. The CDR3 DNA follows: TGTGCCAGCAGCTTACGTACAGGACGCGCCGGGACCCAGTACTTC. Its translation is CASSLRTGRAGTQYF.

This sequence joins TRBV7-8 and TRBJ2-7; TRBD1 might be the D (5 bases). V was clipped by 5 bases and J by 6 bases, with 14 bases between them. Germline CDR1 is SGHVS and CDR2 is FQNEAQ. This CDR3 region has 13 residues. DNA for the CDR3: TGTGCCAGCAGCCCAGACAGCTCCCGCGAGCAGTACTTC. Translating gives CASSPDSSREQYF.

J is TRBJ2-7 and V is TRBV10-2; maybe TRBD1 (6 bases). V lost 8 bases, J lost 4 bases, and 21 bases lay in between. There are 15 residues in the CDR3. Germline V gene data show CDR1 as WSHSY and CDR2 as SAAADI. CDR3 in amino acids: CASLKGDTVTYEQYF. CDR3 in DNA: TGCGCCAGCTTAAAAGGGGACACCGTAACATACGAGCAGTACTTC.

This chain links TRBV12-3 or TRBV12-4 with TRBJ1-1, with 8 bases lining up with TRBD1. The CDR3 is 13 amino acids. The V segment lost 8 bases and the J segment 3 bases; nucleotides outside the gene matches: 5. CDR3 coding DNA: TGTGCCAGCCTGACAGGGGTGGACACTGAAGCTTTCTTT. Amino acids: CASLTGVDTEAFF.

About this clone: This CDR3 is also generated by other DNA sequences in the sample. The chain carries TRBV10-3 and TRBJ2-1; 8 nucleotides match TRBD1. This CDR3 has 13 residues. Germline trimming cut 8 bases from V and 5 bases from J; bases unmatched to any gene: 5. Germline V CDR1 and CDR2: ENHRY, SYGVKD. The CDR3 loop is CAIGGQADNEQFF. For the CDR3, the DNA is TGTGCCATCGGGGGACAGGCTGACAATGAGCAGTTCTTC.

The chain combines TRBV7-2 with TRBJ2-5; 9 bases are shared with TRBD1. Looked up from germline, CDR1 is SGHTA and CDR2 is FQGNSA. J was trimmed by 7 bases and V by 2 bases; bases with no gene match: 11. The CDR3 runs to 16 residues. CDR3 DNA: TGTGCCAGCAGCTTAAGCCGCCCGGGACAGGGTGGGACCCAGTACTTC. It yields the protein CASSLSRPGQGGTQYF.

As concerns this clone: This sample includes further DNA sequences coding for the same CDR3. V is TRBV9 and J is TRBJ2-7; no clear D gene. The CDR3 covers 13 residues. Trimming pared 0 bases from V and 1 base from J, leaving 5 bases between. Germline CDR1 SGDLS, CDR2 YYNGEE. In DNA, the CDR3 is TGTGCCAGCAGCGTAGGGGGTTCCTACGAGCAGTACTTC. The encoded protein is CASSVGGSYEQYF.